Presented here are 23 T cell receptor beta chains from one specimen sequenced in a study of cytomegalovirus exposure and HLA in healthy donors. Measured with immunoSEQ multiplex PCR; TCRdb has only the in-frame clones, and not every one. Here the sample spans roughly 56,000 clones, 85% to 90% being singletons. Sequenced sample: PBMCs. Receptors originate from a young woman in good health and CMV-seronegative.

This chain uses TRBV6-1 with TRBJ2-5; TRBD2 matches at 14 bases. The CDR3 loop spans 15 amino acids. CDR1 is MNHNS and CDR2 is SASEGT in the germline V gene. V gave up 4 bases and J gave up 4 bases; unmatched junction bases: 2. CDR3 nucleotide sequence: TGTGCCAGCAGTGGACTAGCGGGGGGGCCAGAGACCCAGTACTTC. Translation gives CASSGLAGGPETQYF.

The table lists this clone with a count of one. Written as DNA, the CDR3 is TGTGCCAGCAGCCCCCCCGGCGGGAGAGGTACCGAGCAGTACTTC. Amino acids: CASSPPGGRGTEQYF. The chain links TRBV5-5 to TRBJ2-7; TRBD2 agrees at 7 bases. The CDR3 is 15 residues long. CDR1 SGHKS and CDR2 YYEKEE come from the germline V gene (reference sequence). V gave up 4 bases and J gave up 6 bases; unmatched junction bases: 13.

This clone has a single count. The rearrangement uses TRBV7-2 and TRBJ2-7; D is perhaps TRBD2 (6 bases). CDR3 length equals 16 residues. Trimming took off 2 bases at V and 1 base at J, with 15 bases between the two ends. Germline CDR1 and CDR2: SGHTA and FQGNSA. The CDR3 nucleotides read TGTGCCAGCAGCTTACATTCGGCGGGACGATCCTACGAGCAGTACTTC. Protein sequence: CASSLHSAGRSYEQYF.

The chain employs TRBV4-2 and TRBJ2-7, with TRBD2 identical over 14 bases. This CDR3 is 18 amino acids long. Germline CDR1 is LGHNA and CDR2 is YNFKEQ. The trim removed 5 bases at V and 2 bases at J, leaving 11 bases unmatched. CDR3 coding DNA: TGTGCCAGCAGCTCCGGGACTAGCGGGAGAGGGAGGGCCTACGAGCAGTACTTC. It encodes CASSSGTSGRGRAYEQYF.

J is TRBJ2-2 and V is TRBV19; D is undetermined. Germline assignment: CDR1 LNHDA and CDR2 SQIVND (reference sequence). The CDR3 has 14 amino acids. V was pared by 7 bases and J by 5 bases, with 14 bases between. Written as DNA, the CDR3 is TGTGCCAGTATGCCCCCACAGAGAACCGGGGAGCTGTTTTTT. Protein sequence: CASMPPQRTGELFF. Variable domain in full (rest from reference TRBV19 and TRBJ2-2): DGGITQSPKYLFRKEGQNVTLSCEQNLNHDAMYWYRQDPGQGLRLIYYSQIVNDFQKGDIAEGYSVSREKKESFPLTVTSAQKNPTAFYLCASMPPQRTGELFFGEGSRLTVL.

J is TRBJ2-7 and V is TRBV6-6, with 8 bases lining up with TRBD2. With V trimmed by 10 bases and J by 4 bases, 9 bases remained unmatched. CDR1 MNHNY and CDR2 SVGAGI come from the germline V gene (reference sequence). This CDR3 region has 13 residues. CDR3 nucleotide sequence: TGTGCCACCGCAGCGGGAGCGGCTTACGAGCAGTACTTC. It is translated as CATAAGAAYEQYF.

This clone appeared once. The chain carries TRBV27 and TRBJ1-3; perhaps TRBD1 as D (6 bases). Trimming stripped 5 bases from V and 0 bases from J, with 14 bases between. Per the germline V gene, CDR1 is MNHEY and CDR2 is SMNVEV (reference sequence). The CDR3 loop spans 16 amino acids. The CDR3 DNA reads TGTGCCAGCAGTGTACTTCCACAGGGCTCTGGAAACACCATATATTTT. It is translated as CASSVLPQGSGNTIYF.

The rearrangement joins TRBV5-1 to TRBJ2-7, with D perhaps matching TRBD1 (6 bases). This CDR3 contains 15 residues. V shed 0 bases and J shed 1 base, with 11 bases lying between them. The germline gives CDR1 SGHRS, CDR2 YFSETQ. CDR3 coding DNA: TGCGCCAGCAGCTTGGACAGGGAGAGTTCCTACGAGCAGTACTTC. Translating gives CASSLDRESSYEQYF. The full variable domain, with the rest looked up from reference TRBV5-1 and TRBJ2-7, is KAGVTQTPRYLIKTRGQQVTLSCSPISGHRSVSWYQQTPGQGLQFLFEYFSETQRNKGNFPGRFSGRQFSNSRSEMNVSTLELGDSALYLCASSLDRESSYEQYFGPGTRLTVT.

This chain uses TRBV7-2 with TRBJ1-4; a weak D match, TRBD1 (5 bases). The germline V gene has CDR1 SGHTA and CDR2 FQGNSA. The V end lost 1 base, the J end lost 15 bases, and 9 bases lay between the germline ends. The CDR3 extends over 11 amino acids. In DNA, the CDR3 is TGTGCCAGCAGCTTAGGTGCAGGGTTGTTTTTT. Amino acid sequence: CASSLGAGLFF.

The chain has TRBV7-2 and TRBJ2-1; tentative D call: TRBD1 (6 bases). The CDR3 totals 17 residues. V was pared by 1 base and J by 3 bases, with 16 bases between. Germline loops: CDR1 SGHTA, CDR2 FQGNSA. CDR3 nucleotides: TGTGCCAGCAGCTTAGTAGTTTACAGGGTTGACTACAATGAGCAGTTCTTC. Protein: CASSLVVYRVDYNEQFF. Complete variable domain (other parts from reference TRBV7-2 and TRBJ2-1): GAGVSQSPSNKVTEKGKDVELRCDPISGHTALYWYRQSLGQGLEFLIYFQGNSAPDKSGLPSDRFSAERTGGSVSTLTIQRTQQEDSAVYLCASSLVVYRVDYNEQFFGPGTRLTVL.

The CDR3 reads CASSILRGQGGTEAFF. The CDR3 region has the DNA TGTGCCAGTAGTATTTTAAGGGGACAGGGTGGCACTGAAGCTTTCTTT. V and J are TRBV19 and TRBJ1-1, with 9 nucleotides matching TRBD1. This CDR3 comprises 16 residues. V trimming: 3 bases; J trimming: 4 bases; junction bases outside the gene matches: 9. The germline V gene has CDR1 LNHDA and CDR2 SQIVND (reference sequence). The whole variable domain, remainder taken from reference TRBV19 and TRBJ1-1, is DGGITQSPKYLFRKEGQNVTLSCEQNLNHDAMYWYRQDPGQGLRLIYYSQIVNDFQKGDIAEGYSVSREKKESFPLTVTSAQKNPTAFYLCASSILRGQGGTEAFFGQGTRLTVV.

This clone was seen only once. The chain combines TRBV6-1 with TRBJ2-2, with D unresolved. CDR1 is MNHNS, CDR2 SASEGT, per germline. The CDR3 is 14 residues long. V lost 0 bases to trimming and J lost 7 bases, with 9 bases between them. CDR3: CASSEALTSGELFF. CDR3 DNA: TGTGCCAGCAGTGAAGCGTTGACAAGCGGGGAGCTGTTTTTT.

The chain combines TRBV29-1 with TRBJ2-3; 8 positions match TRBD1. Germline trimming cut 6 bases from V and 2 bases from J; bases unmatched to any gene: 7. CDR1 and CDR2 (germline): SQVTM, ANQGSEA. The CDR3 consists of 14 residues. The CDR3 reads CSVSQGETTDTQYF. Written as DNA, the CDR3 is TGCAGCGTCTCACAGGGGGAAACCACAGATACGCAGTATTTT.

The rearrangement links TRBV14 to TRBJ1-3; a possible D gene is TRBD1 (5 bases). Germline V gives CDR1 SGHDN, CDR2 FVKESK. CDR3 length: 17 residues. V shed 1 base and J shed 4 bases, with 17 bases lying between them. The CDR3 loop reads CASSQVGPQGYGNTIYF. The CDR3 DNA reads as TGTGCCAGCAGCCAAGTTGGCCCTCAGGGTTACGGAAACACCATATATTTT.

This clone was detected only a few times. The chain carries TRBV5-8 and TRBJ2-2, with 8 nucleotides matching TRBD1. CDR1 and CDR2 from the germline V gene are SGHTS and YDEGEE. The J segment lost 2 bases and the V segment lost 9 bases, leaving 9 bases of the junction unmatched. The CDR3 is 15 amino acids. CDR3 DNA: TGTGCCAATCCTCGGGGACAGGTCAACACCGGGGAGCTGTTTTTT. Its translation is CANPRGQVNTGELFF.

J is TRBJ1-6 and V is TRBV7-8, with 10 bases lining up with TRBD1. Germline V gene data show CDR1 as SGHVS and CDR2 as FQNEAQ. Trimming took 7 bases from V and 1 from J; bases not matched to a gene: 7. CDR3 length equals 17 residues. This CDR3 reads CASIGQGVGSYNSPLHF. CDR3 sequence (DNA): TGTGCCAGCATAGGACAGGGGGTCGGGTCCTATAATTCACCCCTCCACTTT.

This clone was seen a single time. The chain employs TRBV19 and TRBJ1-2; tentative D call: TRBD1 (6 bases). The CDR3 loop spans 15 amino acids. The V end was cut by 6 bases, the J end by 4 bases, with 18 bases between. CDR1 LNHDA and CDR2 SQIVND come from the germline V gene (reference sequence). The CDR3: CASSSRQVSGYGYTF. CDR3 DNA sequence: TGTGCCAGTAGCTCCCGACAGGTTTCGGGCTATGGCTACACCTTC.

V is TRBV9 and J is TRBJ1-2; 8 bases line up with TRBD1. The CDR3 is 14 residues long. In germline, CDR1 is SGDLS, CDR2 YYNGEE. The ends lost 3 bases at V and 7 bases at J; junction bases unmatched: 8. CDR3 sequence (DNA): TGTGCCAGCAGCGCCCCGGACAGGGTAACTGGCTACACCTTC. Its protein product is CASSAPDRVTGYTF.

V gene TRBV9 combines with J gene TRBJ2-1; a possible D gene is TRBD1 (5 bases). The V end was cut by 3 bases, the J end by 3 bases, with 10 bases between. Germline V CDR1 and CDR2: SGDLS, YYNGEE. The CDR3 has 14 amino acids. CDR3 protein: CASSETVGYNEQFF. For the CDR3, the DNA is TGTGCCAGCAGCGAGACAGTCGGCTACAATGAGCAGTTCTTC.

There are many counts of this clone. V gene TRBV19 combines with J gene TRBJ2-5, with TRBD2 matching 10 bases. Germline values: CDR1 LNHDA, CDR2 SQIVND (reference sequence). Unmatched junction bases numbered 9, after V lost 3 bases and J lost 5 bases. There are 16 residues in the CDR3. The DNA for the CDR3 is TGTGCCAGTAGTATCAGGAGCGGGGGGGCCTCGGAGACCCAGTACTTC. Its translation: CASSIRSGGASETQYF.

This chain links TRBV6-6 with TRBJ2-2, with 7 bases that match TRBD1. This CDR3 is built from 15 residues. The germline V gene encodes CDR1 MNHNY and CDR2 SVGAGI (reference sequence). The V and J ends lost 7 bases and 6 bases, in that order; junction bases with no gene match: 11. The CDR3 sequence is CASTTPTGRPGELFF. The CDR3, as DNA: TGTGCCAGCACCACCCCGACAGGGCGGCCCGGGGAGCTGTTTTTT.

DNA of the CDR3: TGTGCCAGCAGCGGGACAGCTCGGAATGAGCAGTTCTTC. Translated: CASSGTARNEQFF. The V gene is TRBV6-1, the J gene TRBJ2-1, with 7 bases that match TRBD1. The CDR3 loop spans 13 amino acids. The germline V gene has CDR1 MNHNS and CDR2 SASEGT. V trimming: 6 bases; J trimming: 7 bases; junction bases outside the gene matches: 6.

This chain uses TRBV7-6 with TRBJ1-1; tentatively, D is TRBD1 (5 bases). Germline V lookup: CDR1 SGHVS, CDR2 FNYEAQ. V dropped 2 bases and J dropped 7 bases, with 8 bases sitting between them. This CDR3 region has 12 residues. The CDR3 nucleotides are TGTGCCAGCAGCTTAAACGGGGGTGAAGCTTTCTTT. It specifies CASSLNGGEAFF.